This T cell receptor (beta chain) was sequenced for a study of T cells after yellow fever vaccination. CDR3 length: 13 residues. The trim removed 4 bases at V and 7 bases at J, leaving 5 bases unmatched. Germline V CDR1 and CDR2: GTSNPN, SVGIG (reference sequence). TCRdb called the 5' RACE reads again in MiXCR, with one record for every CDR3 protein. Of a few hundred thousand distinct CDR3 sequences in the sample, roughly 4.8% were seen once. The clonotype was recovered from a young man who received the YFV17D yellow fever vaccine. Specimen: CD4+ T cells sorted from PBMCs, collected on the day of the yellow fever booster vaccination. This chain links TRBV30 with TRBJ1-4; 8 bases line up with TRBD1. The CDR3 DNA sequence: TGTGCCTGGATGGGACAGGCCGGTGAAAAACTGTTTTTT. Its protein is CAWMGQAGEKLFF.